This TCR beta chain is drawn from a study of blood T cell repertoires in COVID-19. Study as a whole: COVID-19 samples from acute and convalescent phases originated in the United States, Italy and Spain. PBMCs, B-cell-depleted T cells, or T cells were the source of the cDNA or gDNA that made up the material.

Methods used by the authors: Estimated nucleated cell counts came from reference gene primer amplification. TCRdb keeps only in-frame clones here, not all; method: immunoSEQ multiplex PCR. V and J calls and clone size follow that table, whereas D and trimming were derived from the DNA. The table lists 90,000 to 100,000 clones, roughly 82% of them singletons. The V gene end was trimmed by 6 bases and the J gene end by 4 bases; junction bases not matched to a gene: 14. Germline assignment: CDR1 LNHDA and CDR2 SQIVND (reference sequence). The CDR3 has 18 amino acids. The sample taken for sequencing was peripheral blood. This sequence originates from a man at least 80 years old with acute or convalescent COVID-19. The J gene is TRBJ2-2, the V gene TRBV19, with 10 nucleotides matching TRBD2. The CDR3 sequence is CASSRWGSSGGSTGELFF. The CDR3 DNA is TGTGCCAGTAGCCGATGGGGAAGTAGCGGGGGGTCCACCGGGGAGCTGTTTTTT.